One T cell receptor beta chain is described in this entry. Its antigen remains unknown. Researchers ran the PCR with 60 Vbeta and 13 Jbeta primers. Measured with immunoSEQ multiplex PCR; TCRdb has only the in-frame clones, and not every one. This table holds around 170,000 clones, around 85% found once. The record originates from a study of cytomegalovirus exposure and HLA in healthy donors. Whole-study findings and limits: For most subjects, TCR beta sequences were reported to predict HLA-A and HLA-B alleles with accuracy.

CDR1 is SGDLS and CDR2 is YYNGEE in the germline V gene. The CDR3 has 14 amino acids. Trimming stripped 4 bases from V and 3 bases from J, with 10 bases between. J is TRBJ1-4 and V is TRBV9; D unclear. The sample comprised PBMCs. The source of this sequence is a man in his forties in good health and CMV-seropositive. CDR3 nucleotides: TGTGCCAGCAGCATAGACACATCTAATGAAAAACTGTTTTTT. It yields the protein CASSIDTSNEKLFF.